The 31 T cell receptor beta chains below come from one sample, sequenced in a study of blood T cell repertoires in COVID-19. The data were produced by immunoSEQ multiplex PCR, yet TCRdb's version contains in-frame clones alone and is incomplete. The repertoire holds approximately 500,000 clones, with 70% to 90% as singletons. Sequenced: peripheral blood. The receptors shown here come from a woman aged 45-60 years with COVID-19, enrolled during active disease.

The rearrangement joins TRBV5-8 to TRBJ2-7; TRBD2 aligns across 7 bases. The germline CDR1 and CDR2 sequences are SGHTS and YDEGEE. J was trimmed by 2 bases and V by 5 bases; bases with no gene match: 13. This CDR3 has 16 residues. Here the CDR3 DNA reads TGTGCCAGCAGGTATGAGCTAGCGGCCGTTCCCTACGAGCAGTACTTC. Protein: CASRYELAAVPYEQYF.

This clone was found once. This chain links TRBV14 with TRBJ2-2; TRBD1 matches 8 bases. J gave up 4 bases and V 2 bases, and 3 bases lay outside the gene matches. Germline assignment: CDR1 SGHDN and CDR2 FVKESK. The CDR3 consists of 15 residues. As DNA, the CDR3 is TGTGCCAGCAGCCAACGGGACAGGACCACCGGGGAGCTGTTTTTT. It yields the protein CASSQRDRTTGELFF. Together with reference TRBV14 and TRBJ2-2, the CDR3 gives the full variable domain: EAGVTQFPSHSVIEKGQTVTLRCDPISGHDNLYWYRRVMGKEIKFLLHFVKESKQDESGMPNNRFLAERTGGTYSTLKVQPAELEDSGVYFCASSQRDRTTGELFFGEGSRLTVL.

The J gene is TRBJ2-1, the V gene TRBV19; D perhaps matches TRBD2 (5 bases). In germline, CDR1 is LNHDA, CDR2 SQIVND (reference sequence). The length of the CDR3 is 13 residues. The V end lost 6 bases, the J end lost 3 bases, and 9 bases lay between the germline ends. The CDR3 DNA sequence: TGTGCCAGTAGCCCGGACTTCTACAATGAGCAGTTCTTC. Protein product: CASSPDFYNEQFF. Using reference TRBV19 and TRBJ2-1 for the parts outside the CDR3, the full variable domain is DGGITQSPKYLFRKEGQNVTLSCEQNLNHDAMYWYRQDPGQGLRLIYYSQIVNDFQKGDIAEGYSVSREKKESFPLTVTSAQKNPTAFYLCASSPDFYNEQFFGPGTRLTVL.

V usage is TRBV9 and J usage is TRBJ1-6; TRBD1 agrees at 10 bases. CDR3 length: 14 amino acids. J lost 13 bases, V lost 4 bases, and 8 bases had no gene match. Germline V gene lookup returns CDR1 SGDLS and CDR2 YYNGEE. The CDR3 sequence: CASSTGTGVAPLHF. In DNA form, the CDR3 reads TGTGCCAGCAGCACCGGGACAGGGGTAGCCCCCCTCCACTTT. The whole variable domain, remainder taken from reference TRBV9 and TRBJ1-6, is DSGVTQTPKHLITATGQRVTLRCSPRSGDLSVYWYQQSLDQGLQFLIQYYNGEERAKGNILERFSAQQFPDLHSELNLSSLELGDSALYFCASSTGTGVAPLHFGNGTRLTVT.

The rearrangement links TRBV9 to TRBJ2-3, with 8 positions matching TRBD1. Germline-derived CDR1 and CDR2 are SGDLS and YYNGEE. This CDR3 is 15 amino acids long. V was clipped by 4 bases and J by 2 bases; unmatched bases: 6. CDR3 coding DNA: TGTGCCAGCAGCCCGCAGGGGGCGTTCACAGATACGCAGTATTTT. Translating it yields CASSPQGAFTDTQYF.

V is TRBV12-5 and J is TRBJ2-1; weak D call: TRBD1 (5 bases). Trimming stripped 0 bases from V and 14 bases from J, with 5 bases between. This CDR3 region has 10 residues. Germline CDR1 is LGHNT and CDR2 is FRNRAP. Here the CDR3 reads CASGLVGEFF. Written as DNA, the CDR3 is TGTGCTAGTGGTTTGGTAGGGGAGTTCTTC.

J is TRBJ2-1 and V is TRBV5-1; 15 bases match TRBD2. This CDR3 has 17 amino acids. Unmatched junction bases numbered 6, after V lost 4 bases and J lost 4 bases. Per the germline V gene, CDR1 is SGHRS and CDR2 is YFSETQ. The CDR3 protein is CASSQGLAGGLYNEQFF. CDR3 DNA sequence: TGCGCCAGCAGCCAGGGACTAGCGGGGGGCCTGTACAATGAGCAGTTCTTC.

The chain combines TRBV3-1 (or the pseudogene TRBV3-2) with TRBJ1-2; 8 nucleotides line up with TRBD1. The germline V gene encodes CDR1 LGHDT and CDR2 YNNKEL (reference sequence). With V trimmed by 4 bases and J by 1 base, 11 bases remained unmatched. The CDR3 consists of 17 residues. The CDR3 sequence is CASSRKGRGRGNYGYTF. Written as DNA, the CDR3 is TGTGCCAGCAGCCGTAAGGGCAGGGGGCGCGGTAACTATGGCTACACCTTC.

This clone showed up just once. The J gene is TRBJ1-2, the V gene TRBV5-1; D is perhaps TRBD1 (6 bases). Germline loops: CDR1 SGHRS, CDR2 YFSETQ. CDR3 length equals 12 residues. V dropped 4 bases and J dropped 6 bases, with 10 bases sitting between them. DNA of the CDR3: TGCGCCAGCAGCAGGACAGCCGATGGCTACACCTTC. This encodes CASSRTADGYTF.

The CDR3 loop reads CAWSGTHGGGKLFF. The CDR3 DNA sequence: TGTGCCTGGAGTGGGACCCACGGAGGTGGAAAACTGTTTTTT. The rearrangement joins TRBV30 to TRBJ1-4; no firm D call. V was cut by 1 base and J by 10 bases, with 16 bases left in between. CDR1 GTSNPN and CDR2 SVGIG come from the germline V gene (reference sequence). The CDR3 spans 14 residues.

This clone appeared a few times. This chain joins TRBV9 and TRBJ2-3; TRBD2 matches 10 bases. Germline CDR1 is SGDLS and CDR2 is YYNGEE. The CDR3 has 13 amino acids. V trimming: 0 bases; J trimming: 10 bases; junction bases outside the gene matches: 2. As DNA, the CDR3 is TGTGCCAGCAGCGTAGCTAGCGGGGGAGCGCAGTATTTT. This gives the protein CASSVASGGAQYF.

The chain recombines TRBV7-8 with TRBJ1-5, with TRBD1 matching 11 bases. V gave up 4 bases and J gave up 0 bases; unmatched junction bases: 5. CDR1 is SGHVS, CDR2 FQNEAQ, per germline. This CDR3 has 17 residues. The CDR3 here is CASSWTGGSGSNQPQHF. The CDR3 DNA sequence: TGTGCCAGCAGCTGGACAGGGGGCTCGGGTAGCAATCAGCCCCAGCATTTT.

This clone was counted a single time. The chain recombines TRBV28 with TRBJ2-1, with a possible D match to TRBD1 (5 bases). With 6 bases removed from V and 0 bases from J, the gap between germline ends came to 12 bases. The germline CDR1 and CDR2 sequences are MDHEN and SYDVKM. The CDR3 contains 15 residues. The CDR3: CASSPGQVSYNEQFF. For the CDR3, the DNA is TGTGCCAGCAGCCCAGGACAAGTCTCCTACAATGAGCAGTTCTTC.

The chain employs TRBV6-5 and TRBJ1-1; D gene unclear. This CDR3 region has 14 residues. V gave up 3 bases and J gave up 2 bases, with 10 bases separating them. Germline V gene lookup returns CDR1 MNHEY and CDR2 SVGAGI. The CDR3 sequence: CASSYVGANTEAFF. Here the CDR3 DNA reads TGTGCCAGCAGTTATGTGGGAGCTAACACTGAAGCTTTCTTT.

The chain combines TRBV5-5 with TRBJ1-5; TRBD1 aligns across 10 bases. The CDR3 is 15 amino acids. CDR1 SGHKS and CDR2 YYEKEE come from the germline V gene (reference sequence). The trim removed 3 bases at V and 5 bases at J, leaving 5 bases unmatched. The CDR3 nucleotides read TGTGCCAGCAGCTGGACAGGGGGGAATGATCAGCCCCAGCATTTT. Translated, it gives CASSWTGGNDQPQHF.

This clone was observed a single time. The rearrangement uses TRBV30 and TRBJ2-3; 9 positions match TRBD1. This CDR3 region has 15 residues. Germline CDR1 is GTSNPN and CDR2 is SVGIG (reference sequence). The junction had 9 bases not matched to a gene; V was cut back by 5 bases and J by 3 bases. The CDR3 loop reads CAWAPPGQGTDTQYF. The CDR3 nucleotides are TGTGCCTGGGCCCCCCCGGGACAGGGAACAGATACGCAGTATTTT.

The rearrangement links TRBV19 to TRBJ2-4, with 8 bases matching TRBD1. V was clipped by 5 bases and J by 2 bases; unmatched bases: 5. There are 15 residues in the CDR3. Germline assignment: CDR1 LNHDA and CDR2 SQIVND (reference sequence). The CDR3 here is CASSRQGTTKNIQYF. DNA of the CDR3: TGTGCCAGTAGTCGACAGGGGACGACCAAAAACATTCAGTACTTC.

The J gene is TRBJ2-3, the V gene TRBV20-1; no firm D call. This CDR3 spans 11 amino acids. Trimming shortened V by 3 bases and J by 9 bases, and 10 bases separated the two germline ends. Germline lookup yields CDR1 DFQATT and CDR2 SNEGSKA (reference sequence). CDR3 region: CSARGDGTQYF. For the CDR3, the DNA is TGCAGTGCTAGGGGTGACGGGACGCAGTATTTT.

The chain couples TRBV5-5 to TRBJ1-1; D remains ambiguous. CDR1 SGHKS and CDR2 YYEKEE come from the germline V gene (reference sequence). The CDR3 covers 12 residues. V dropped 0 bases and J dropped 11 bases, with 11 bases sitting between them. CDR3 loop: CASSLAGEVAFF. CDR3 coding DNA: TGTGCCAGCAGCTTGGCCGGTGAGGTGGCTTTCTTT.

The chain has TRBV28 and TRBJ2-5; D remains unclear. CDR3 size: 14 residues. Germline-derived CDR1 and CDR2 are MDHEN and SYDVKM. The V gene lost 5 bases and the J gene lost 4 bases, with 14 bases spanning the gap. CDR3 protein: CASSPTTNVETQYF. The CDR3 DNA follows: TGTGCCAGCAGTCCAACCACTAATGTAGAGACCCAGTACTTC.

The V call is TRBV7-2, the J call TRBJ1-2; D is unresolved. CDR3 size: 13 residues. Germline values: CDR1 SGHTA, CDR2 FQGNSA. V shed 4 bases and J shed 5 bases, with 11 bases lying between them. The chain's CDR3 is CASSSYRGYGYTF. DNA of the CDR3: TGTGCCAGCAGCTCCTACAGAGGGTATGGCTACACCTTC.

The chain uses TRBV28 and TRBJ1-6, with D perhaps matching TRBD1 (5 bases). CDR1 is MDHEN, CDR2 SYDVKM, per germline. V lost 6 bases to trimming and J lost 9 bases, with 12 bases between them. The CDR3 runs to 13 residues. The CDR3 region is CASRGGILSPLHF. For the CDR3, the DNA is TGTGCCAGCAGGGGGGGTATCCTTTCACCCCTCCACTTT.

The chain joins TRBV29-1 to TRBJ1-2, with a possible D match to TRBD1 (5 bases). CDR1 and CDR2 (germline): SQVTM, ANQGSEA. The length of the CDR3 is 16 residues. The ends were cut back, 0 bases at V and 0 bases at J, with 14 bases in the middle. The CDR3, as DNA: TGCAGCGTTGAAGATGGAGACAGCCTACCTAACTATGGCTACACCTTC. Amino acids: CSVEDGDSLPNYGYTF. Full variable domain (rest looked up from reference TRBV29-1 and TRBJ1-2): SAVISQKPSRDICQRGTSLTIQCQVDSQVTMMFWYRQQPGQSLTLIATANQGSEATYESGFVIDKFPISRPNLTFSTLTVSNMSPEDSSIYLCSVEDGDSLPNYGYTFGSGTRLTVV.

V is TRBV19 and J is TRBJ2-7, with 8 bases identical to TRBD1. The CDR3 runs 17 residues. With V trimmed by 5 bases and J by 0 bases, 12 bases remained unmatched. Germline assignment: CDR1 LNHDA and CDR2 SQIVND (reference sequence). DNA for the CDR3: TGTGCCAGTAGTGCGGGACAGGCCCTTCTTAGCTCCTACGAGCAGTACTTC. Amino acids: CASSAGQALLSSYEQYF.

The genes are TRBV5-1 and TRBJ2-3; TRBD2 matches at 11 bases. Germline V gives CDR1 SGHRS, CDR2 YFSETQ. The junction had 7 bases not matched to a gene; V was cut back by 3 bases and J by 4 bases. This CDR3 has 16 residues. This CDR3 is CASSSTSGGRADTQYF. In DNA, the CDR3 is TGCGCCAGCAGCTCCACTAGCGGGGGTAGGGCAGATACGCAGTATTTT.

The genes are TRBV19 and TRBJ2-3, with TRBD2 matching over 13 bases. V lost 5 bases, J lost 6 bases, and 11 bases stayed unmatched. CDR3 length equals 17 residues. CDR1 is LNHDA, CDR2 SQIVND, per germline (reference sequence). CDR3 protein: CASSERLAGGLRDTQYF. The CDR3 DNA reads TGTGCCAGTAGTGAAAGACTAGCGGGGGGACTCAGGGATACGCAGTATTTT. The full variable domain, in which reference TRBV19 and TRBJ2-3 provide the parts outside the CDR3, is DGGITQSPKYLFRKEGQNVTLSCEQNLNHDAMYWYRQDPGQGLRLIYYSQIVNDFQKGDIAEGYSVSREKKESFPLTVTSAQKNPTAFYLCASSERLAGGLRDTQYFGPGTRLTVL.

The chain employs TRBV6-4 and TRBJ2-3, with 9 bases that match TRBD1. Trimming at V came to 6 bases and at J to 2 bases, leaving 6 bases not matched to a gene. This CDR3 spans 15 amino acids. Germline values: CDR1 MRHNA, CDR2 SNTAGT. CDR3 sequence reads: CASSHRGRNTDTQYF. CDR3 nucleotide sequence: TGTGCCAGCAGCCACAGGGGGCGAAACACAGATACGCAGTATTTT.

The chain employs TRBV5-1 and TRBJ2-1, with 7 bases matching TRBD1. This CDR3 is 15 amino acids long. Germline V gene data show CDR1 as SGHRS and CDR2 as YFSETQ. V lost 7 bases, J lost 2 bases, and 9 bases stayed unmatched. CDR3 residues: CASYQGVSTYNEQFF. In DNA form, the CDR3 reads TGCGCCAGCTACCAGGGGGTTTCCACCTACAATGAGCAGTTCTTC.

The rearrangement joins TRBV6-5 to TRBJ1-1; D is undetermined. V shed 5 bases and J shed 5 bases, with 9 bases lying between them. The CDR3 is 12 residues long. Germline CDR1 is MNHEY and CDR2 is SVGAGI. The CDR3 region is CASSPTRTEAFF. As DNA, the CDR3 is TGTGCCAGCAGTCCTACCCGTACTGAAGCTTTCTTT.

This rearrangement joins TRBV19 to TRBJ1-5; D possibly corresponds to TRBD1 (6 bases). The length of the CDR3 is 13 residues. Trimming shortened V by 1 base and J by 15 bases, and 16 bases separated the two germline ends. Germline V gene lookup returns CDR1 LNHDA and CDR2 SQIVND (reference sequence). In DNA, the CDR3 is TGTGCCAGTAGTATAGCCGAGGGACAACCAAGGCATTTT. This sequence encodes CASSIAEGQPRHF.

The V gene is TRBV6-5, the J gene TRBJ2-3, with 12 bases matching TRBD2. V shed 6 bases, J shed 7 bases, and the junction held 8 bases outside the gene matches. The germline gives CDR1 MNHEY, CDR2 SVGAGI. The CDR3 runs 15 residues. In DNA form, the CDR3 reads TGTGCCAGCAGGCCTTCTAGCGGGGGGGCAAATACGCAGTATTTT. Its protein is CASRPSSGGANTQYF.